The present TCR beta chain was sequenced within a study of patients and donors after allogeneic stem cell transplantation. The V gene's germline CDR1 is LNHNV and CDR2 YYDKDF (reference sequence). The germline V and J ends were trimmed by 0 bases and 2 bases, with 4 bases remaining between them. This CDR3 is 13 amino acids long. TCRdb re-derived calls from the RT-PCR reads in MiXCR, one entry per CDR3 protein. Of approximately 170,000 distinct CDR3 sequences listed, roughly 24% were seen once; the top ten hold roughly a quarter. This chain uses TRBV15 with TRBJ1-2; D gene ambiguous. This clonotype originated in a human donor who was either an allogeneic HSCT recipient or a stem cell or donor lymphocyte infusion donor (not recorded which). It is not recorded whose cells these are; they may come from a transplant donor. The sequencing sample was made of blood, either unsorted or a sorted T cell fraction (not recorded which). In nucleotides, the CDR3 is TGTGCCACCAGCAGAGATAAAAACTATGGCTACACCTTC. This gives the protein CATSRDKNYGYTF.